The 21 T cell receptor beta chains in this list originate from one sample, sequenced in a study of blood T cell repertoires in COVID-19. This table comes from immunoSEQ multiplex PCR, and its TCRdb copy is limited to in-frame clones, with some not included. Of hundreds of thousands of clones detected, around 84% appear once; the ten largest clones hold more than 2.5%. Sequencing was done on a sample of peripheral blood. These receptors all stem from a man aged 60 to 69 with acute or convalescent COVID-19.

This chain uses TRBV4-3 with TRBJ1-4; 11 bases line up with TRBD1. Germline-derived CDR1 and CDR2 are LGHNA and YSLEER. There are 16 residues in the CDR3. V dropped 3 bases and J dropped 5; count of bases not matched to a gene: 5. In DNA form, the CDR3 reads TGCGCCAGCAGCCAGGAAGGGACAGGGGGGAATGAAAAACTGTTTTTT. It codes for CASSQEGTGGNEKLFF.

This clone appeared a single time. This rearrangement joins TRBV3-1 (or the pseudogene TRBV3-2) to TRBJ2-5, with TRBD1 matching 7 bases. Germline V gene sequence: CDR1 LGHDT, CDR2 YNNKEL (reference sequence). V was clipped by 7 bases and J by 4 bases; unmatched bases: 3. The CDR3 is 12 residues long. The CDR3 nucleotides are TGTGCCAGCATTGAGGGGGCAGAGACCCAGTACTTC. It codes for CASIEGAETQYF.

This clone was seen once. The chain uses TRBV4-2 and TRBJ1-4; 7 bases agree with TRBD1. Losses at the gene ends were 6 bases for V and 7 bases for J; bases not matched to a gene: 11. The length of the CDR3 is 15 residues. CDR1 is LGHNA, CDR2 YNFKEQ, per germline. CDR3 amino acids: CASSPRQGTGEKLFF. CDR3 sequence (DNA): TGTGCCAGCAGTCCCCGACAGGGCACGGGTGAAAAACTGTTTTTT.

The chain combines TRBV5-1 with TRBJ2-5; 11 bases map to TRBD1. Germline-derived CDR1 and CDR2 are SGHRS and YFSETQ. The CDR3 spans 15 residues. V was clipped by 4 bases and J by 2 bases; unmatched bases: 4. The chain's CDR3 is CASSDRDRGQETQYF. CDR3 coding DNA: TGCGCCAGCAGCGACCGGGACAGGGGGCAAGAGACCCAGTACTTC. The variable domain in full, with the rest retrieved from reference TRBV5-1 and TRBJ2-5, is KAGVTQTPRYLIKTRGQQVTLSCSPISGHRSVSWYQQTPGQGLQFLFEYFSETQRNKGNFPGRFSGRQFSNSRSEMNVSTLELGDSALYLCASSDRDRGQETQYFGPGTRLLVL.

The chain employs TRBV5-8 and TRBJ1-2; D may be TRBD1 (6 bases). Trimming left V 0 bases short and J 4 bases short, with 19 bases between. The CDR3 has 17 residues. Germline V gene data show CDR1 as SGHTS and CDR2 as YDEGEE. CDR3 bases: TGTGCCAGCAGCTTGGACCGAACCCAGGGGCTAACCTATGGCTACACCTTC. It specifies CASSLDRTQGLTYGYTF.

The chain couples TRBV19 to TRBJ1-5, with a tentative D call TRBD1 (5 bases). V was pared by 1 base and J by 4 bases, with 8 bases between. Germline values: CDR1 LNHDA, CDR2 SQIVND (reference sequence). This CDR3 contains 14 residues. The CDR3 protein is CASSIAGRNQPQHF. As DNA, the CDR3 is TGTGCCAGTAGTATAGCAGGGAGGAATCAGCCCCAGCATTTT.

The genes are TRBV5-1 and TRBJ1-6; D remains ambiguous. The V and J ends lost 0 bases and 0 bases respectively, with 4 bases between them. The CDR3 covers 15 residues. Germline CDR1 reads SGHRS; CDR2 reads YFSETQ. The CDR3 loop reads CASSLAGSYNSPLHF. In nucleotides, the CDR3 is TGCGCCAGCAGCTTGGCAGGCTCCTATAATTCACCCCTCCACTTT.

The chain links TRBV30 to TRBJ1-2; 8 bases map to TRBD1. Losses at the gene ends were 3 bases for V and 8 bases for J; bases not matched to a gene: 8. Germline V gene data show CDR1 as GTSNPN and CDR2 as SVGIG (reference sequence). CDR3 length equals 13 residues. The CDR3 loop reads CAWRPPAGGGYTF. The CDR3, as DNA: TGTGCCTGGAGACCCCCGGCAGGGGGCGGCTACACCTTC. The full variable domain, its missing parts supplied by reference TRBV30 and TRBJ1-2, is SQTIHQWPATLVQPVGSPLSLECTVEGTSNPNLYWYRQAAGRGLQLLFYSVGIGQISSEVPQNLSASRPQDRQFILSSKKLLLSDSGFYLCAWRPPAGGGYTFGSGTRLTVV.

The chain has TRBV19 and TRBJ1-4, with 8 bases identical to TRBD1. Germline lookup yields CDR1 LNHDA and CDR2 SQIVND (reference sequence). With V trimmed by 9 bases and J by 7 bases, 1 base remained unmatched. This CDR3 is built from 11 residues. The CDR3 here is CASDRGEKLFF. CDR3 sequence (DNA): TGTGCCAGCGACAGGGGTGAAAAACTGTTTTTT.

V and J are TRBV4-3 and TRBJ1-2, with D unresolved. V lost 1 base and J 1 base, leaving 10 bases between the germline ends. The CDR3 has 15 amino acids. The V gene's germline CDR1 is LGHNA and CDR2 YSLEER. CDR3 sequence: CASSQGPPGNYGYTF. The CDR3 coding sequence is TGCGCCAGCAGCCAAGGCCCACCGGGTAACTATGGCTACACCTTC.

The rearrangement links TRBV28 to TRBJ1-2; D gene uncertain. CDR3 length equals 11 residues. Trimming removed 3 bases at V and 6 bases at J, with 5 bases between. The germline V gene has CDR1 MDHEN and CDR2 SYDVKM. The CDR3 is CASSLRDGYTF. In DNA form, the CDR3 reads TGTGCCAGCAGTTTGAGGGATGGCTACACCTTC.

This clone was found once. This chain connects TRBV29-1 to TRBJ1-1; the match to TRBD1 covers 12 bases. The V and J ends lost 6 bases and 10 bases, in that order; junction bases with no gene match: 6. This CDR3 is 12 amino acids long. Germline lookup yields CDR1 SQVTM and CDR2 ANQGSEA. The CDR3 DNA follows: TGCAGCGTGACCGGGACAGGGGGCCCAGCTTTCTTT. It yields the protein CSVTGTGGPAFF.

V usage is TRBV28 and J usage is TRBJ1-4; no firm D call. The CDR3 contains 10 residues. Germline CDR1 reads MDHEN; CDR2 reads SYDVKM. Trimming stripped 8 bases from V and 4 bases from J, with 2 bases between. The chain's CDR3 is CASRNEKLFF. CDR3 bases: TGTGCCAGCCGTAATGAAAAACTGTTTTTT.

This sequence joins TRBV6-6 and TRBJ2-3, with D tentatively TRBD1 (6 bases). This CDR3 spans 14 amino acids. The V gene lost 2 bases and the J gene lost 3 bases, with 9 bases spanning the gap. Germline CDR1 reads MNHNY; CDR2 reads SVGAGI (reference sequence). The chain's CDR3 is CASSYHRATDTQYF. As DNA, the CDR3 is TGTGCCAGCAGTTACCACAGGGCGACAGATACGCAGTATTTT.

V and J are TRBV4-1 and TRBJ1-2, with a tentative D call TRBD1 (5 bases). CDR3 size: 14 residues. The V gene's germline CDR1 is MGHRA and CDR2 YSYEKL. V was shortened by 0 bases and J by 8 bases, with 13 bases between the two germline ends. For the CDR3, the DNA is TGCGCCAGCAGCCAAGAATTTCAGGGTCGGGGCTACACCTTC. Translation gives CASSQEFQGRGYTF.

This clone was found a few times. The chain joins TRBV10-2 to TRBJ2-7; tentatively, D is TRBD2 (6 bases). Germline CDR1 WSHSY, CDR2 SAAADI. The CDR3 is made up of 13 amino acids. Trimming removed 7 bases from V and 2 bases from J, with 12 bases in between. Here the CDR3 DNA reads TGCGCCAGCAATCGGGGGACCGCCTACGAGCAGTACTTC. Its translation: CASNRGTAYEQYF.

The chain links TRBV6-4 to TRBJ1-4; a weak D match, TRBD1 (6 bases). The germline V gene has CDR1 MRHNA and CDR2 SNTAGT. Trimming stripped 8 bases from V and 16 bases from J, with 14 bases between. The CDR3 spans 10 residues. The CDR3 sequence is CASLQGSPFF. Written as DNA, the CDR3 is TGTGCCAGCCTACAGGGTTCCCCGTTTTTT.

In DNA form, the CDR3 reads TGTGCCTGGAGCCCTAATCGGTCGGGAGCGGGCTACACCTTC. Translating gives CAWSPNRSGAGYTF. This chain links TRBV30 with TRBJ1-2, with D uncertain. The V and J ends lost 3 bases and 8 bases respectively, with 19 bases between them. This CDR3 region has 14 residues. Per the germline V gene, CDR1 is GTSNPN and CDR2 is SVGIG (reference sequence).

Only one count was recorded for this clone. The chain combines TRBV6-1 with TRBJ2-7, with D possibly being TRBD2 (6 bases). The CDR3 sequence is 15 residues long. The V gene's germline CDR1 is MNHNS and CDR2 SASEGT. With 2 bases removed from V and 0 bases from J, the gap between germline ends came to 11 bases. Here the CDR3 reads CASSELAGSSYEQYF. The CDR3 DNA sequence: TGTGCCAGCAGTGAACTCGCGGGAAGCTCCTACGAGCAGTACTTC.

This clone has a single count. The CDR3 protein is CSASQGGVNSPLHF. CDR3 DNA: TGCAGTGCTAGTCAAGGGGGGGTTAATTCACCCCTCCACTTT. The chain carries TRBV20-1 and TRBJ1-6, with D perhaps matching TRBD1 (6 bases). In germline, CDR1 is DFQATT, CDR2 SNEGSKA (reference sequence). Trimming pared 3 bases from V and 6 bases from J, leaving 12 bases between. This CDR3 contains 14 residues.

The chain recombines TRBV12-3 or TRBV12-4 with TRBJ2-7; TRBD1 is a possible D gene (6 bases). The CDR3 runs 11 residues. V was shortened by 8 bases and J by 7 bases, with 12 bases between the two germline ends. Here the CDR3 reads CASGYRVEQYF. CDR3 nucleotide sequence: TGTGCCAGCGGTTACAGGGTAGAGCAGTACTTC.